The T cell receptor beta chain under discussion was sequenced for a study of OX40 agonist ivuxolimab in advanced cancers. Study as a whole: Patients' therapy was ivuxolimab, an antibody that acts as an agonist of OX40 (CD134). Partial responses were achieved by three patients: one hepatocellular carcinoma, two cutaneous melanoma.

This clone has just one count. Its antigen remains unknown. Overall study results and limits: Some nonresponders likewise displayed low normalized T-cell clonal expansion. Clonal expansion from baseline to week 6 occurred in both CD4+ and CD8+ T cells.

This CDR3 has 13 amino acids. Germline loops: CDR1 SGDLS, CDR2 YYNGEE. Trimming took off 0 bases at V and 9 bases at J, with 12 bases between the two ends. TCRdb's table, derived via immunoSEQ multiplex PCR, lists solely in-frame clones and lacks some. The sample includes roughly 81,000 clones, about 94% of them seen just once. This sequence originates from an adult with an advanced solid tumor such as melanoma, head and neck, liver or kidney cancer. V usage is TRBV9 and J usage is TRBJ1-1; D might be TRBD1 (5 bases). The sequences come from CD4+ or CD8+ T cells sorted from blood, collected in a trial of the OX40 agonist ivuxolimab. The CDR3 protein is CASSVGSAGKAFF. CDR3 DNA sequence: TGTGCCAGCAGCGTAGGCTCGGCAGGGAAAGCTTTCTTT.